This T cell receptor (beta chain) emerged from a study of T cell responses to AZD1222 COVID-19 vaccine. TCRdb's copy holds only in-frame clones and misses some; the assay was immunoSEQ multiplex PCR. This sample has about 140,000 clones; over 75% occur once, and the top ten carry 4.7%. The V gene's germline CDR1 is LGHDT and CDR2 YNNKEL (reference sequence). The CDR3 runs to 18 residues. Deletions cut 0 bases from V and 2 bases from J, with 17 bases between. The receptor was derived from an adult in good health. The input for sequencing was peripheral blood, taken on day 0 of AZD1222 vaccination. The rearrangement links TRBV3-1 (or the pseudogene TRBV3-2) to TRBJ2-1; possibly TRBD1 for D (5 bases). CDR3 nucleotides: TGTGCCAGCAGCCAAGATTATGTCCCAGGGTACGCCTACAATGAGCAGTTCTTC. This codes for CASSQDYVPGYAYNEQFF.